This TCR beta chain is from a study of T cells in Graves' hyperthyroidism and ophthalmopathy. Findings of the study overall: Ophthalmopathy was identified by the model a median approximately 6.4 months ahead of onset.

This CDR3 region has 13 residues. The V end lost 9 bases, the J end lost 5 bases, and 16 bases lay between the germline ends. CDR1 is LNHDA, CDR2 SQIVND, per germline (reference sequence). Patients aged 18 to 65 had newly diagnosed hyperthyroidism that had lasted under 2 months. Diagnostic decisions used clinical symptoms, serum thyroxine and TRAb, thyroid ultrasound and orbital computed tomography. The authors took PBMCs from 10 ml fresh peripheral blood. Amplification of TCR beta CDR3 regions was performed using RNA transcripts as template. TCR CDR3 underwent first-round RT-PCR with the HTBI primer set. TCRdb reanalysed the multiplex PCR reads using MiXCR and keeps one entry per CDR3 protein. The sample contains some 760,000 distinct CDR3 sequences, 14% of which appear only once. The sample holds a few counts of this clonotype. The antigen is undetermined.

The V call is TRBV19, the J call TRBJ1-2; TRBD1 might be the D (6 bases). The TCR was taken from a woman between 18 and 30 years old with Graves' hyperthyroidism. Sequenced: blood. CDR3 sequence reads: CASDSRRGYGYTF. The CDR3 nucleotides are TGTGCCAGCGATTCGAGGAGGGGGTATGGCTACACCTTC.